This TCR beta chain was obtained from a study of T-cell reconstitution after alpha-beta-depleted transplantation in children. Points from the study as a whole: Once a year had passed after transplant, T-cell counts and diversity came mostly from newly produced T cells. The origin of alpha-beta T cells about two months after transplant was reportedly several hundred expanded graft clones.

As it was prepared, the TCRbeta library received unique molecular identifiers. TCRdb ran MiXCR on the PCR reads and lists one entry per CDR3 protein. Among a few hundred thousand distinct CDR3 sequences listed, about a quarter were seen once. This clonotype has only a few counts. The antigen is not known. Germline V gene data show CDR1 as KGHSH and CDR2 as LQKENI. Trimming removed 2 bases at V and 6 bases at J, with 10 bases between. The CDR3 length is 13 residues. This TCR came from a boy under two years old with Wiskott-Aldrich syndrome, due to receive a stem cell transplant. This material consisted of PBMCs, taken before TCRalphabeta/CD19-depleted stem cell transplant. The rearrangement joins TRBV18 to TRBJ1-1; possibly TRBD1 for D (5 bases). This CDR3 is CASSPLQVAEAFF. CDR3 bases: TGTGCCAGCTCACCATTACAGGTGGCTGAAGCTTTCTTT.